These T cell receptor beta chains were read from a single sample in a study of OX40 agonist ivuxolimab in advanced cancers. Libraries were prepared by immunoSEQ multiplex PCR; TCRdb keeps only in-frame clonotypes and omits some of them. The sample includes 55,000 to 80,000 clones, 81% of them seen just once. Material: CD4+ or CD8+ T cells sorted from blood, obtained in a trial of the OX40 agonist ivuxolimab. The receptors originated from an adult with an advanced solid tumor such as melanoma, head and neck, liver or kidney cancer. CDR3s include the opening cysteine and the closing phenylalanine or tryptophan. Fields, in order: V gene, D gene, J gene, clone size, CDR3 DNA, CDR3 protein. The D gene is left open where the match is weak. Only some rows state a clone size, as once, few, many or a class for expanded clones.

TRBV6-1,TRBD1,TRBJ2-2,few,TGTGCCAGCAGGGGACAGAGGTTAAACACCGGGGAGCTGTTTTTT,CASRGQRLNTGELFF
TRBV5-1,TRBD2,TRBJ2-7,-,TGCGCCAGCAGCTCCGGGCGTAGCGGGGGGGTGTACGAGCAGTACTTC,CASSSGRSGGVYEQYF
TRBV10-3,-,TRBJ1-5,many,TGTGCCATCGGCCGGGACAAATATAGCAATCAGCCCCAGCATTTT,CAIGRDKYSNQPQHF
TRBV7-2,-,TRBJ2-3,few,TGTGCCAGCAGCTTAGGAGGTGGGTCCCCTAGCACAGATACGCAGTATTTT,CASSLGGGSPSTDTQYF
TRBV5-4,TRBD1,TRBJ2-4,-,TGTGCCAGCAGCCTCCAGACAGGGTCTAGCAAAAACATTCAGTACTTC,CASSLQTGSSKNIQYF
TRBV6-5,TRBD1,TRBJ2-1,-,TGTGCCAGCAGTCGAGTCCCGGGACAGGGAGCGGAGCAGTTCTTC,CASSRVPGQGAEQFF
TRBV5-1,-,TRBJ2-1,once,TGCGCCAGCAGCCGCCCCCCGGACAATGAGCAGTTCTTC,CASSRPPDNEQFF
TRBV30,TRBD1,TRBJ2-7,-,TGTGCCTCGACGGACAGGAGCTCCTACGAGCAGTACTTC,CASTDRSSYEQYF
TRBV15,-,TRBJ2-2,-,TGTGCCACCAGCGTCGACAGGAAGAGTGGAACCGGGGAGCTGTTTTTT,CATSVDRKSGTGELFF
TRBV5-1,TRBD1,TRBJ1-4,-,TGCGCCAGCAGCTTTGGACAGGGGGGTGAAAAACTGTTTTTT,CASSFGQGGEKLFF
TRBV10-2,-,TRBJ1-2,-,TGCGCCAGCAGTGACGAATTATGGGGCTACACCTTC,CASSDELWGYTF
TRBV6-1,TRBD1,TRBJ1-5,-,TGTGCCAGCAGTGAATCCCCAGGGGGCGGCAATCAGCCCCAGCATTTT,CASSESPGGGNQPQHF
TRBV7-9,-,TRBJ1-1,-,TGTGCCAGCAGCCAGACACCCAACACTGAAGCTTTCTTT,CASSQTPNTEAFF
TRBV6-6,-,TRBJ2-5,few,TGTGCCAGCAGCCAGTGGGAGACCCAGTACTTC,CASSQWETQYF
TRBV30,TRBD1,TRBJ1-6,-,TGTGCCTGGAGTGTGCAGGGGGCAGGAAATTCACCCCTCCACTTT,CAWSVQGAGNSPLHF
TRBV30,-,TRBJ1-2,-,TGTGCCTGGAGTAGGGTAGGGGTATTATATGGCTACACCTTC,CAWSRVGVLYGYTF
TRBV10-3,-,TRBJ2-6,few,TGTGCCATCAGTGAATCGTCAGATATATTCTCTGGGGCCAACGTCCTGACTTTC,CAISESSDIFSGANVLTF
TRBV16,TRBD1,TRBJ1-5,-,TGTGCCAGCAGCCAATTTCTTACAGGGGCCAATCAGCCCCAGCATTTT,CASSQFLTGANQPQHF
TRBV5-5,-,TRBJ1-2,-,TGTGCCAGCAGCTCACCGGAGGGTTGGGGCTATGGCTACACCTTC,CASSSPEGWGYGYTF
TRBV7-9,-,TRBJ2-3,many,TGTGCCAGCAGCTTAGCGGGGGCGGGAGATACGCAGTATTTT,CASSLAGAGDTQYF
TRBV15,-,TRBJ1-3,-,TGTGCCACCAGCAGCGTGGGAAACACCATATATTTT,CATSSVGNTIYF
TRBV13,TRBD1,TRBJ2-2,-,TGTGCCAGCAGCTTACAGGGACAGAGGATCAGCGGGGAGCTGTTTTTT,CASSLQGQRISGELFF
TRBV4-1,TRBD1,TRBJ1-1,-,TGCGCCAGCAGCCAACACGCACCGGGACAGCCCAATTTGAACACTGAAGCTTTCTTT,CASSQHAPGQPNLNTEAFF
TRBV7-9,-,TRBJ1-6,few,TGTGCCAGCAGCTTAGGGCTGAAAAATTCACCCCTCCACTTT,CASSLGLKNSPLHF
TRBV5-6,-,TRBJ2-5,-,TGTGCCAGCAGCTTGGCTTGGGGGCAAGAGACCCAGTACTTC,CASSLAWGQETQYF
TRBV6-6,-,TRBJ1-5,once,TGTGCCAGCAGTCAACAGAGCAATCAGCCCCAGCATTTT,CASSQQSNQPQHF
TRBV14,-,TRBJ2-1,-,TGTGCCAGCAGCCAATATCGCGGCTGGGAGCAGTTCTTC,CASSQYRGWEQFF
TRBV6-1,-,TRBJ2-5,once,TGTGCCAGCAGTGAGGAGGAAGAGACCCAGTACTTC,CASSEEEETQYF
TRBV18,-,TRBJ1-1,few,TGTGCCAGCTCCCCGGTGAAGGAAGAAGCTTTCTTT,CASSPVKEEAFF
TRBV5-6,TRBD1,TRBJ1-5,-,TGTGCCAGCAGCTTCACTACAGGGGGCAATCAGCCCCAGCATTTT,CASSFTTGGNQPQHF
TRBV6-6,-,TRBJ2-3,-,TGTGCCAGCAGTAACAGGGAAGTTACGCAGTATTTT,CASSNREVTQYF
TRBV10-3,TRBD1,TRBJ1-1,-,TGTGCCATCAGTCCGGACAGGGTAACTGAAGCTTTCTTT,CAISPDRVTEAFF
TRBV4-1,TRBD1,TRBJ1-3,-,TGCGCCAGCAGCCAAGATCGGGACAGGGGATACGGAAACACCATATATTTT,CASSQDRDRGYGNTIYF
TRBV5-4,TRBD1,TRBJ2-7,-,TGTGCCAGCAGCCCAGACAGGGGGCTCGAGCAGTACTTC,CASSPDRGLEQYF
TRBV15,-,TRBJ1-3,-,TGTGCCACCAGCAGAGGGAGATTGAATGGAAACACCATATATTTT,CATSRGRLNGNTIYF
TRBV5-1,-,TRBJ1-1,few,TGCGCCAGCAGCCGGTGGGGGAGCACAATGAACACTGAAGCTTTCTTT,CASSRWGSTMNTEAFF
TRBV6-5,-,TRBJ1-2,-,TGTGCCAGCACGGGCCTAGGCCTTATCGGCTACACCTTC,CASTGLGLIGYTF
TRBV18,-,TRBJ1-1,-,TGTGCCAGCTCACCTCAGGCTGAAGCTTTCTTT,CASSPQAEAFF
TRBV5-1,TRBD1,TRBJ1-1,-,TGCGCCAGCAGCTTCGGGGACAGGCCCACTGAAGCTTTCTTT,CASSFGDRPTEAFF
TRBV9,-,TRBJ1-4,-,TGTGCCAGCAGCGCCCGACTCGCTAATGAAAAACTGTTTTTT,CASSARLANEKLFF
TRBV10-3,TRBD1,TRBJ2-1,-,TGTGCCATCAGTGAGCCTGGGACAGCCTACTCCTACAATGAGCAGTTCTTC,CAISEPGTAYSYNEQFF
TRBV7-8,-,TRBJ2-7,-,TGTGCCAGCAGCTTAGGCTCCCCCCGCGAGCAGTACTTC,CASSLGSPREQYF
TRBV29-1,TRBD1,TRBJ1-3,-,TGCAGCGTTGACCGACAGGGTGTGGGAAACACCATATATTTT,CSVDRQGVGNTIYF
TRBV2,-,TRBJ1-6,-,TGTGCCAGCAGTCGACAGAGCAATTCACCCCTCCACTTT,CASSRQSNSPLHF
TRBV7-3,TRBD2,TRBJ2-3,-,TGTGCCAGCAGCGATAGCGGGGCTAGCACAGATACGCAGTATTTT,CASSDSGASTDTQYF
TRBV5-4,-,TRBJ2-6,-,TGTGCCAGCAGCTTGGTAGGGGACTCTGGGGCCAACGTCCTGACTTTC,CASSLVGDSGANVLTF
TRBV5-4,TRBD1,TRBJ1-1,-,TGTGCCAGCAGCCCGGACAGGGGGCTGACGACTGAAGCTTTCTTT,CASSPDRGLTTEAFF
TRBV7-6,TRBD2,TRBJ2-2,-,TGTGCCAGCAGCTCTCCCACTAGCGGGCTGAACACCGGGGAGCTGTTTTTT,CASSSPTSGLNTGELFF
TRBV5-1,TRBD1,TRBJ2-2,-,TGCGCCAGCAGCTTGGAAAGGGACAGGGGGCGCGGCGGGGAGCTGTTTTTT,CASSLERDRGRGGELFF
TRBV7-2,TRBD1,TRBJ1-1,few,TGTGCCAGCAGCTTTTATCAGGGGGCAGCTTTCTTT,CASSFYQGAAFF
TRBV7-9,-,TRBJ1-3,-,TGTGCCAGCAGGCAGGGAGCTGGAAACACCATATATTTT,CASRQGAGNTIYF
TRBV19,-,TRBJ2-4,-,TGTGCCAGTATGACCGCGGGGGCCAAAAACATTCAGTACTTC,CASMTAGAKNIQYF
TRBV7-2,-,TRBJ1-2,-,TGTGCCAGCAGCCCACAGAGCCAGGACGGCTACACCTTC,CASSPQSQDGYTF
TRBV6-5,-,TRBJ2-6,-,TGTGCCAGCAGTTATATCGCCGGCGAAGCCAACGTCCTGACTTTC,CASSYIAGEANVLTF
TRBV6-1,-,TRBJ2-3,once,TGTGCCAGCACCCAAAGTTGGGGGACAGATACGCAGTATTTT,CASTQSWGTDTQYF
TRBV12-5,TRBD2,TRBJ2-1,-,TGTGCTAGTGGCCCCGTTTACAGGGGTATGACTAGCGGGGGTCGTGAGCAGTTCTTC,CASGPVYRGMTSGGREQFF
TRBV5-1,-,TRBJ1-6,few,TGCGCCAGCAGCACCGGGGGGAATTCACCCCTCCACTTT,CASSTGGNSPLHF
TRBV7-2,-,TRBJ1-4,once,TGTGCCAGCAGCTTAGATTCGAGCAGGGTGGAAAAACTGTTTTTT,CASSLDSSRVEKLFF
TRBV7-9,-,TRBJ1-1,-,TGTGCCAGCAGCTTCGGGGGGCAAAGCACTGAAGCTTTCTTT,CASSFGGQSTEAFF